One T cell receptor (beta chain) is described in this entry. The antigen is undetermined. With V trimmed by 4 bases and J by 14 bases, 5 bases remained unmatched. The CDR3 sequence is 12 residues long. The germline V gene has CDR1 SEHNR and CDR2 FQNEAQ (reference sequence). Researchers ran the PCR with 60 Vbeta and 13 Jbeta primers. The repertoire was sequenced with immunoSEQ multiplex PCR; TCRdb's copy has only in-frame clones and lacks some. Of around 160,000 clones in the sample, about three quarters were seen once. The sample originates from a study of cytomegalovirus exposure and HLA in healthy donors. On the study more broadly: Genetic ancestry analysis placed 75% to 85% of the 300 to 500 donors that were genotyped in the Caucasian-associated cluster. Findings of the study overall: A reported reduction in N-insertions relative to the approximately 670-donor mean was seen in an Asian-associated ancestry cluster in a later analysis. Trimming of TCR beta V- and J-genes showed a link, identified in a later analysis, to a missense DCLRE1C variant. Per published accounts, TCR beta sequences correctly predicted the HLA-A and HLA-B alleles of most subjects.

The sequenced sample was PBMCs. The receptor was derived from a man aged 40-50 years in good health and CMV-seropositive. The chain couples TRBV7-9 to TRBJ2-1; 10 bases align to TRBD2. For the CDR3, the DNA is TGTGCCAGCAGCTCTGGACTAGCGGAGGAGTTCTTC. Translated, it gives CASSSGLAEEFF.